Listed below are T cell receptor beta chains from one sample, sequenced in a study of CD8+CD57+ T cells in acquired aplastic anemia. TCRdb independently ran MiXCR on the reads; one entry per CDR3 protein. In the table there are around 150,000 distinct CDR3 sequences, around half of which are singletons. Sequenced material: sorted CD4+, CD8+, or CD8+CD57+ T cells (not recorded which) from PBMCs. Receptor source: a human donor with aplastic anemia. Each CDR3 is given without its conserved first and last residue. A D gene is named only where the DNA matches it firmly.

>TRBD1|TRBV28
ASGGQGTSYEQY
>TRBD1|TRBV29-1
SVEGTGVGGYT
>NA|TRBV20-1
SARVRGARTDTQY
>NA|TRBV6-4
ASSEEVYNEQF
>NA|TRBV2
ASSPQLNTDTQY
>TRBD1|TRBV10-3
ATDRDSKYNEQF
>TRBD1|TRBV12-3/TRBV12-4
ASSILTGGANTIY
>NA|TRBV24-1
ATSDYPLGTSTDTQY
>NA|TRBV18
ASSPSTAYEQY
>NA|TRBV5-1
ASSEGTTNTEAF
>NA|TRBV25-1
ASSSRVNTEAF
>NA|TRBV29-1
SHREGTLMNTEAF
>NA|TRBV6-1
ATHPDTSNSPLH
>TRBD2|TRBV19
ASSPGLAGSYNEQF
>NA|TRBV20-1
SAQENEQF
>NA|TRBV9
ASSVGWGDTGELF
>TRBD1|TRBV29-1
SVGGQDYGYT
>NA|TRBV2
ASSEAVTNTEAF
>NA|TRBV6-1
ASRGGVRGMSNQPQH
>NA|TRBV25-1
ASSEFSGQGVQETQY
>NA|TRBV7-2
ASSLGRRAF
>TRBD2|TRBV30
AWSVAGLAGGPSTDTQY
>NA|TRBV7-2
ASSLQTGTYEQY
>TRBD1|TRBV20-1
SARSDRLERF
>NA|TRBV6-5
ATREERNIQY
>NA|TRBV19
ASSTQRDGSFEETEAF
>TRBD1|TRBV29-1
SAPRDRGAGYT
>NA|TRBV2
ARDLGSSGNTIY
>TRBD1|TRBV7-9
ASSLGTGHGYT
>NA|TRBV6-1
ASSEALRPPYGYT
>NA|TRBV2
ASSELEGGGNTIY
>NA|TRBV5-4
ASSLVNKETQY
>NA|TRBV19
ASSGGSVNTEAF
>NA|TRBV2
ASRYRANTEAF
>NA|TRBV20-1
SAPHRESGANVLT
>NA|TRBV29-1
SVENTGTATDTQY
>NA|TRBV11-2
ASSSSGELF
>NA|TRBV2
ASTWGTEAF
>NA|TRBV28
ASRGVTGNTIY
>TRBD2|TRBV11-2
ASSLETLGVVAGVKSYEQY
>TRBD2|TRBV7-9
ASSQLAVYEQY
>TRBD2|TRBV19
ASSIGMAGGTDTQY
>TRBD2|TRBV10-3
AISEGLAKETQY
>NA|TRBV7-6
ASSLVGITNEKLF
>TRBD1|TRBV29-1
SATGGTSLYEQY
>TRBD1|TRBV12-3/TRBV12-4
ASSFGTATIDIQY
>NA|TRBV2
ASLDRLGAF